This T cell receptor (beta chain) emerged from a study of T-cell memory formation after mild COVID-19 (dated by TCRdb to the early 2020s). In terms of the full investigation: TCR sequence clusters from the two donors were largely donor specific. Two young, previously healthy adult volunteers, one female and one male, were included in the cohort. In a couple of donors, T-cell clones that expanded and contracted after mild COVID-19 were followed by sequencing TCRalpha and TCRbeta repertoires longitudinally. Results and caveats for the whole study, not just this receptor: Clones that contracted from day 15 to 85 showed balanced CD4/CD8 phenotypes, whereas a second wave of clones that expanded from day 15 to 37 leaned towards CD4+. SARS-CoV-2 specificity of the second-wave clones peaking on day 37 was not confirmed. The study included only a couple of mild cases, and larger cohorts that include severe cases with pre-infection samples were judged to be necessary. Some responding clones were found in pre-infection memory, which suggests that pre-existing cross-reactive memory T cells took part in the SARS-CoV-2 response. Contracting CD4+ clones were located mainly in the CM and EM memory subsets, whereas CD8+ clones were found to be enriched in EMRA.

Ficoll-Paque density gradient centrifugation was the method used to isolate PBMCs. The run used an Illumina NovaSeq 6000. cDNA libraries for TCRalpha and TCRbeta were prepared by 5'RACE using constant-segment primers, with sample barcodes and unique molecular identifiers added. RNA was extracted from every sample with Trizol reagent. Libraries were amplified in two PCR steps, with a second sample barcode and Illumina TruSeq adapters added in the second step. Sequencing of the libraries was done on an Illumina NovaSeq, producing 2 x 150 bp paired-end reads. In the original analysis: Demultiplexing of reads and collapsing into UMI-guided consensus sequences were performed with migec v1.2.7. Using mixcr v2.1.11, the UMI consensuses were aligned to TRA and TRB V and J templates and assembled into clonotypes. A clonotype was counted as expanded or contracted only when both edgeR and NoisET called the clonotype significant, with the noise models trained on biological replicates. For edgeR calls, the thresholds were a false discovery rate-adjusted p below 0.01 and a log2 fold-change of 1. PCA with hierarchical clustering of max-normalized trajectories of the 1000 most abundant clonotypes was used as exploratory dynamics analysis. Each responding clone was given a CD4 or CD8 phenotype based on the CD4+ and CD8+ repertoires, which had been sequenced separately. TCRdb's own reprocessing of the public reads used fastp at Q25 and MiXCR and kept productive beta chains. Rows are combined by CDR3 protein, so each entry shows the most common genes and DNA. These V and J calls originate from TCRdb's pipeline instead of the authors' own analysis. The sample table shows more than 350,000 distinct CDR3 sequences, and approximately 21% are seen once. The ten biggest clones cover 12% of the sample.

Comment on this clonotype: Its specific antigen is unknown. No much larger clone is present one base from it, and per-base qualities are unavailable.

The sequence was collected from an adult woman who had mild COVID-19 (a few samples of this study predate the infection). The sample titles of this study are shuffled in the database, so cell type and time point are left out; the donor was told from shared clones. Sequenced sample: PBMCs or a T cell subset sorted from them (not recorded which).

The DNA sequence is given as TGTGCCAGCGCTACAGGGGAGGAGGGGACTGAAGCTTTCTTT. It encodes CASATGEEGTEAFF. The chain employs TRBV9 and TRBJ1-1; TRBD1 fits 7 bases in the junction. Spanning cysteine to phenylalanine, the CDR3 consists of 14 amino acids. The entry retains the CDR3 DNA only, 42 bases that are in frame from base 1. From V the trimming removes 7 bases and from J it removes 5 bases, while the gene matches leave 11 bases of the junction unaccounted for. CDR1 is given as SGDLS and CDR2 as YYNGEE, both from the germline V gene.